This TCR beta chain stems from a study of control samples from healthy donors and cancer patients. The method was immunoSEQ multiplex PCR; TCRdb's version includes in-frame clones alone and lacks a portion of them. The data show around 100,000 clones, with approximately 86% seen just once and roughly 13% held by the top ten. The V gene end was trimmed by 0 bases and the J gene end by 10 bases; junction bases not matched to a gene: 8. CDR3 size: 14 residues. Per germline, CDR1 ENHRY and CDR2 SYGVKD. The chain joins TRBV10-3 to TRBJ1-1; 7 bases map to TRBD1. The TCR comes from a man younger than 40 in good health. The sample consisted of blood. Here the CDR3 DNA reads TGTGCCATCAGTGAGTCGGGGACAGCGGAGAGAGCTTTCTTT. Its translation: CAISESGTAERAFF.